This TCR beta chain was recovered during a study of T cells after yellow fever vaccination (dated by TCRdb to about 2019). For context, the study as a whole: The SMART-Seq v4 Ultra Low Input RNA kit was used to prepare libraries from fractions with low cell numbers. Bulk TCR alpha and beta repertoires were sequenced longitudinally to track T-cell clones before and after primary and booster YFV17D yellow fever vaccination. Two healthy male donors made up the cohort, one aged 18 to 29 years and the other aged 30 to 39 years. Blood was drawn at multiple timepoints before and after primary and secondary immunization, with bulk PBMC replicates and cell subsets isolated. The investigation overall reported the following: The secondary T-cell response was weaker than the primary response but faster, peaking on day 5 instead of day 15. Most clones expanded after primary vaccination were re-detected after the booster (around 96% of CD4 and roughly 87% of CD8), suggesting broad memory maintenance. Computational filtering was needed because FACS-sorted repertoires could contain abundant contaminating clonotypes from the bulk population. Only a couple of donors were included in the study, so the extent to which the findings can be generalized is limited. A small share of clonotypes occurred in both CD4 and CD8 compartments, likely arising from convergent recombination.

TCR cDNA was synthesized by 5'RACE template switching, which introduced a universal primer site and unique molecular identifiers. Priming of cDNA synthesis was performed from both the TCR alpha and TCR beta constant segments. Library amplification used two PCR steps, and the second PCR step added sample barcodes and sequencing adapters. Sequencing of libraries was done on Illumina HiSeq 2500 (2x100 bp) or NovaSeq (2x150 bp). The authors processed their data as follows. Demultiplexing of reads and collapsing into UMI consensus sequences were performed with MIGEC, and V(D)J alignment was carried out with MiXCR. Using edgeR on replicate PBMC samples, clonotypes were called vaccine-responding if FDR was below 0.01 and the log2 fold change was above 5 up to day 15. Bulk clonotypes were assigned CD4 or CD8 identity according to which sequenced CD4 or CD8 repertoire held them at higher abundance. TCRdb ran its own pipeline on the public reads, namely fastp trimming at Q25 and MiXCR clone calling, and kept in-frame beta chains. Rows with a matching CDR3 protein are joined into one entry that keeps the most common DNA and genes. The V and J calls come from TCRdb's annotation, not from the publication. The sample table lists a few hundred thousand distinct CDR3 sequences, 19% of them with a count of one. The biggest ten clones account for 13% to 15% of the sample.

In light of the paper, this sample's treatment or condition label describes: live attenuated yellow fever vaccine strain. Two biological replicates of bulk PBMCs were collected at each blood-draw timepoint. PBMCs were isolated from peripheral blood using a standard Ficoll-Paque protocol. TriZol was used to extract RNA from bulk PBMCs, CD4 and CD8 fractions, and dextramer-positive and dextramer-negative fractions. Worth noting for this clonotype: It has no known antigen specificity. No per-base quality is available; no much larger clone lies one base away.

In the germline V gene, CDR1 corresponds to MGHDK and CDR2 to SYGVNS. The CDR3 measures 13 amino acids from cysteine to phenylalanine. Only the CDR3 DNA is retained, 39 bases long and in frame from the first base. V loses 7 bases of germline sequence and J loses 2 bases, and the interval between the two ends is 6 bases. The source material was PBMCs, sampled 15 days after the yellow fever booster vaccination. The sequence joins TRBV25-1 to TRBJ2-6; the D gene assignment is ambiguous. This TCR was recovered from a man aged 25-45 years who received the YFV17D yellow fever vaccine. Read as DNA, the sequence is TGTGCCAGCAATCAGGCTGGGGCCAACGTCCTGACTTTC. It is translated as CASNQAGANVLTF.